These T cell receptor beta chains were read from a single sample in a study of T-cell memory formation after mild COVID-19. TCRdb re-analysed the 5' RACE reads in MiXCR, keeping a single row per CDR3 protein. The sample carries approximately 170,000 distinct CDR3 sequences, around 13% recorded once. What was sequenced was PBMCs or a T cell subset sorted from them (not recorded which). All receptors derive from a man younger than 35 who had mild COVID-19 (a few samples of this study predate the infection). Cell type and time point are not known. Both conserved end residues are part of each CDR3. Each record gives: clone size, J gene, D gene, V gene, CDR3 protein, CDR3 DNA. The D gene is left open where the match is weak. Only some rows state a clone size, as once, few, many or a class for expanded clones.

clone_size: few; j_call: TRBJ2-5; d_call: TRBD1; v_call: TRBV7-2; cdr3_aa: CASSPQGAYETQYF; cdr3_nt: TGTGCCAGCAGCCCCCAGGGGGCATACGAGACCCAGTACTTC
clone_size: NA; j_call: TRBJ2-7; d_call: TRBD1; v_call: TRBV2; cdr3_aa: CASTQQGEDDEQYF; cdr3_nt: TGTGCCAGCACTCAACAGGGGGAGGATGACGAGCAGTACTTC
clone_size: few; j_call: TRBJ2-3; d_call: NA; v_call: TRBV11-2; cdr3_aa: CASSSPSRYRVLSMDTQYF; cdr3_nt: TGTGCCAGCAGCTCTCCCTCCCGTTACCGCGTTTTATCTATGGATACGCAGTATTTT
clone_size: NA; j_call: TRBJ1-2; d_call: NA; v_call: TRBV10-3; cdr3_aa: CAIGPGITGYTF; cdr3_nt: TGTGCCATTGGTCCGGGGATCACCGGCTACACCTTC
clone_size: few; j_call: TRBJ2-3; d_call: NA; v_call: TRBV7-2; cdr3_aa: CASAGGPRVMDTQYF; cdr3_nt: TGTGCCAGCGCAGGAGGCCCTCGGGTAATGGATACGCAGTATTTT
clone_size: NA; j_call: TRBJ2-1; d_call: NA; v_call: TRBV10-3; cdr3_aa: CAISGGPSYNEQFF; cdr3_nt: TGTGCCATCAGTGGGGGTCCTTCCTACAATGAGCAGTTCTTC
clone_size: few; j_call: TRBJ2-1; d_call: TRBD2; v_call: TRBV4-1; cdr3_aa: CASSHRRDRVGTSGGIEQFF; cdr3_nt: TGCGCCAGCAGCCACCGCCGGGACAGGGTAGGGACTAGCGGGGGGATTGAGCAGTTCTTC
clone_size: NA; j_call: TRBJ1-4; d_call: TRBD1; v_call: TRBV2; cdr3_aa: CASTGTGNEKLFF; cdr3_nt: TGTGCCAGCACCGGGACAGGCAATGAAAAACTGTTTTTT
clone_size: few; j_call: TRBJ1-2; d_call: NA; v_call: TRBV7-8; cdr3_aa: CASSLNREVSYTF; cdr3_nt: TGTGCCAGCAGCTTAAACAGGGAAGTGAGCTACACCTTC
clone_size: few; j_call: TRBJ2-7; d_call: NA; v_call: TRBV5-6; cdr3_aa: CASSSPGRNSYEQYF; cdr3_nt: TGTGCCAGCAGCTCACCGGGACGGAATTCCTACGAGCAGTACTTC
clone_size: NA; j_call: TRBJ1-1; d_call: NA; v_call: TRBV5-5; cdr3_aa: CASSRAGAQATEAFF; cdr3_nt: TGTGCCAGCAGCCGGGCGGGGGCGCAGGCCACTGAAGCTTTCTTT